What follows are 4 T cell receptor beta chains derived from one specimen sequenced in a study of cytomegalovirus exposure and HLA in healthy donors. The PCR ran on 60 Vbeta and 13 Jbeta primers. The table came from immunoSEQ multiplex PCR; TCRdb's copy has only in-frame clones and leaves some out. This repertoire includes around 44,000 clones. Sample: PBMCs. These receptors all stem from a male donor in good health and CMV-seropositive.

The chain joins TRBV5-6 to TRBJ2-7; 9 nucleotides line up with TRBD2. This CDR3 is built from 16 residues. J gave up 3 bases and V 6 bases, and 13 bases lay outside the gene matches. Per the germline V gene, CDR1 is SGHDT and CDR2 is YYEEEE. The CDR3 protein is CASNGRVASGDYEQYF. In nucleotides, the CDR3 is TGTGCCAGCAACGGACGCGTGGCTAGCGGGGACTACGAGCAGTACTTC.

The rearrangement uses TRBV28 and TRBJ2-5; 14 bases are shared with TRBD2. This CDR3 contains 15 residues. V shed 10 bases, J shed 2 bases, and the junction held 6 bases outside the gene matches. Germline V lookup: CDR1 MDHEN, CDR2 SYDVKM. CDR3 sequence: CATSTSGGVQETQYF. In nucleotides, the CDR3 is TGTGCCACTTCGACTAGCGGGGGGGTACAAGAGACCCAGTACTTC.

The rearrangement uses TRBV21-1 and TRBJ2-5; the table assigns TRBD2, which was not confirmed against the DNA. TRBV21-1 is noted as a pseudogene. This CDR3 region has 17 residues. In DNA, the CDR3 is TGTGCCAGCAGCAAGGGGGAGGTCGTTCCAATGGGAGAGACCCAGTACTTC. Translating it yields CASSKGEVVPMGETQYF.

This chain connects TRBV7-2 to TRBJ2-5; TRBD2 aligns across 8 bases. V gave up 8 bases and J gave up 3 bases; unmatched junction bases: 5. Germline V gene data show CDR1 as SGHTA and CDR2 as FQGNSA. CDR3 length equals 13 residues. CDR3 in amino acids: CASSRGGEETQYF. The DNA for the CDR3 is TGTGCCAGCTCCCGGGGGGGAGAAGAGACCCAGTACTTC.